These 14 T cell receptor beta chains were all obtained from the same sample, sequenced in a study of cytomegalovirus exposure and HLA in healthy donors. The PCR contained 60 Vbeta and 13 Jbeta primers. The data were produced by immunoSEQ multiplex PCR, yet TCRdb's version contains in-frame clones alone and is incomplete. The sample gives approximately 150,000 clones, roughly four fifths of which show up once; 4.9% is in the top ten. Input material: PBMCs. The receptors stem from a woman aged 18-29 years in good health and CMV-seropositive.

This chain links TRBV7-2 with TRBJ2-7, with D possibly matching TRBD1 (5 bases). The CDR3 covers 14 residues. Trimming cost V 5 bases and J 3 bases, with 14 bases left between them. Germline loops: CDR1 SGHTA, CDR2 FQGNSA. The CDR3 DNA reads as TGTGCCAGCAGCCACAGGTTTCAGCTCTACGAGCAGTACTTC. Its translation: CASSHRFQLYEQYF. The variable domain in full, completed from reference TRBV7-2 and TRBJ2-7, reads GAGVSQSPSNKVTEKGKDVELRCDPISGHTALYWYRQSLGQGLEFLIYFQGNSAPDKSGLPSDRFSAERTGGSVSTLTIQRTQQEDSAVYLCASSHRFQLYEQYFGPGTRLTVT.

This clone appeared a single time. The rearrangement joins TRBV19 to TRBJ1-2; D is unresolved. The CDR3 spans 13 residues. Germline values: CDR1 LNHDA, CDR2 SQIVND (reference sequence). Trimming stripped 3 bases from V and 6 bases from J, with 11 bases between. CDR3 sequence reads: CASSIPPGDGYTF. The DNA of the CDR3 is TGTGCCAGTAGTATCCCGCCCGGGGATGGCTACACCTTC.

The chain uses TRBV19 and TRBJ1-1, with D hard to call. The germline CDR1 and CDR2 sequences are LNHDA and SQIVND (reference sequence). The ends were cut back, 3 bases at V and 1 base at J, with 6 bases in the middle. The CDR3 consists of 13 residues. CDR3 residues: CASSMEENTEAFF. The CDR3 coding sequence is TGTGCCAGTAGTATGGAGGAGAACACTGAAGCTTTCTTT.

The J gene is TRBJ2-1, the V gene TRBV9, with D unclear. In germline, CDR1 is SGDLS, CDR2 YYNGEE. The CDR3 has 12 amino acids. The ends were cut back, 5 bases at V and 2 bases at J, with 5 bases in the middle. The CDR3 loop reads CASSATYNEQFF. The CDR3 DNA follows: TGTGCCAGCAGTGCGACCTACAATGAGCAGTTCTTC. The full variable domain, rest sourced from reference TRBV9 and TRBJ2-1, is DSGVTQTPKHLITATGQRVTLRCSPRSGDLSVYWYQQSLDQGLQFLIQYYNGEERAKGNILERFSAQQFPDLHSELNLSSLELGDSALYFCASSATYNEQFFGPGTRLTVL.

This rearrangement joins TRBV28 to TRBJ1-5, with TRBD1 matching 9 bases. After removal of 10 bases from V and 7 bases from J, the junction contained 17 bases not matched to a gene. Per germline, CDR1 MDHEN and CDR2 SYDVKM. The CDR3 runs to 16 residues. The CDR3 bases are TGTGCCACCTACGGCTCGGACAGGGGCGTTAGGCAGCCCCAGCATTTT. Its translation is CATYGSDRGVRQPQHF.

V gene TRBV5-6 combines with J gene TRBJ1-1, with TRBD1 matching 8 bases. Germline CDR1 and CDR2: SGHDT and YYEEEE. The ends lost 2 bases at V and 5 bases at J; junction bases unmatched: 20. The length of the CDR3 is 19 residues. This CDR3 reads CASSLFRPPPQGVLTEAFF. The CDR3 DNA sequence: TGTGCCAGCAGCTTATTCCGACCCCCCCCACAGGGGGTATTAACTGAAGCTTTCTTT.

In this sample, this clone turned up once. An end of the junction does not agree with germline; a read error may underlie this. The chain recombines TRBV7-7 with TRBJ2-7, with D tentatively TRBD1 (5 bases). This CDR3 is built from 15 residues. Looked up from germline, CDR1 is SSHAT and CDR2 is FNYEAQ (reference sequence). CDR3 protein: CASSSSPTALNEQYF. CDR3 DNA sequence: TGTGCTAGCAGCTCGTCGCCGACAGCTTTAAACGAGCAGTACTTC.

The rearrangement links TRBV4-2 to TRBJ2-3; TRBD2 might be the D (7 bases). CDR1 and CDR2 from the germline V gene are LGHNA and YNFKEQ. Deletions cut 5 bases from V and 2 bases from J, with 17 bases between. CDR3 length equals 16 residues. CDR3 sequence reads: CASSERAGDNTDTQYF. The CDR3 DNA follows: TGTGCCAGCAGCGAGAGGGCGGGGGACAACACAGATACGCAGTATTTT.

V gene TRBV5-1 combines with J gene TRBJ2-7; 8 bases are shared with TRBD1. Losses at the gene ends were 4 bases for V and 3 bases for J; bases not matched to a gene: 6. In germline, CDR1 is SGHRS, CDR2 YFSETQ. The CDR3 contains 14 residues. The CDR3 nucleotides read TGCGCCAGCAGCGGAGGACAGGGCAACTACGAGCAGTACTTC. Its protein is CASSGGQGNYEQYF.

The CDR3 spells CASRRSAGATDTQYF. CDR3 DNA: TGTGCCAGCAGGAGGTCGGCGGGGGCCACAGATACGCAGTATTTT. The chain employs TRBV6-4 and TRBJ2-3, with D perhaps matching TRBD2 (7 bases). Trimming took 6 bases from V and 2 from J, leaving 15 bases between them. The CDR3 runs to 15 residues. Germline V gives CDR1 MRHNA, CDR2 SNTAGT.

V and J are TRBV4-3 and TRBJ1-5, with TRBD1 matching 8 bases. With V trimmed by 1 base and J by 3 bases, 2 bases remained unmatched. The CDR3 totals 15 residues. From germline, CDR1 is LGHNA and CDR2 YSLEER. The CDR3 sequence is CASSQGQGLNQPQHF. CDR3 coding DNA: TGCGCCAGCAGCCAAGGACAGGGGCTCAATCAGCCCCAGCATTTT.

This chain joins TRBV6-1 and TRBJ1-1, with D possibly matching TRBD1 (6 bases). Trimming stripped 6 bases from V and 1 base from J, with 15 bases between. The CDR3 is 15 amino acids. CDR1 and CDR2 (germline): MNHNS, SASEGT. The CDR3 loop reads CASRILGRGNTEAFF. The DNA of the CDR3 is TGTGCCAGCAGGATCCTCGGCAGGGGGAACACTGAAGCTTTCTTT.

The chain's CDR3 is CASRITITGELFF. DNA for the CDR3: TGTGCCAGCAGAATTACTATAACCGGGGAGCTGTTTTTT. The J gene is TRBJ2-2, the V gene TRBV6-6; unclear D gene. Per the germline V gene, CDR1 is MNHNY and CDR2 is SVGAGI (reference sequence). The CDR3 is 13 amino acids. Trimming removed 6 bases at V and 5 bases at J, with 10 bases between.

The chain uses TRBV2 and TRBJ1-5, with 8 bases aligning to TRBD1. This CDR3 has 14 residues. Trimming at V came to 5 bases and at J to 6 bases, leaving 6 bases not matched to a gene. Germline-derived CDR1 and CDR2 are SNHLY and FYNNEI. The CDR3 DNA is TGTGCCAGCAGTATAGGACAGGGTGTTCAGCCCCAGCATTTT. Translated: CASSIGQGVQPQHF.